The T cell receptor (beta chain) under discussion was sequenced for a study of identical twins. Study results and caveats: Cord blood beta clonotypes that were abundant carried fewer insertions, and memory repertoires showed no such trend.

This clonotype was detected only a few times. Its antigen is not identified. Only healthy Caucasians were included as donors. The cDNA had a unique molecular identifier and a template-switch universal primer site. TCRdb analysed the 5' RACE reads with MiXCR anew, one entry per CDR3 protein. The profile shows hundreds of thousands of distinct CDR3 sequences, 15% to 20% of them singletons. CDR1 is SGHAT and CDR2 is FQNNGV in the germline V gene. Trimming shortened V by 0 bases and J by 6 bases, and 15 bases separated the two germline ends. This CDR3 contains 15 residues. These data also formed part of another study, on T cells expressing NK-cell markers. That work adds: Of CD8+ T cells, about 1.0-8% belonged to dominant NKG2C+ clonotypes in six or seven donors.

This receptor was obtained from a woman in her late teens or twenties in good health. What was sequenced was PBMCs. The chain combines TRBV11-2 with TRBJ2-7; D gene uncertain. CDR3 DNA: TGTGCCAGCAGCTTAGAGTGGCACCACTGGAGCGAGCAGTACTTC. Translated: CASSLEWHHWSEQYF.